The source of this T cell receptor beta chain is a study of T cells in Graves' hyperthyroidism and ophthalmopathy. Study-wide points: The blood repertoire included most of the expanded thyroid clonotypes above 0.001.

Diagnoses were established using clinical symptoms, serum thyroxine and TRAb, thyroid ultrasound and orbital computed tomography. Sample collection date corresponds to first hyperthyroidism diagnosis, prior to any ophthalmopathy symptoms. Using RNA transcripts as the source, TCR beta CDR3 regions were amplified. An initial round of RT-PCR targeting the TCR CDR3 relied on the HTBI primer set. From the multiplex PCR reads, TCRdb called clonotypes with MiXCR, one entry per CDR3 protein. Found here are 550,000 to 850,000 distinct CDR3 sequences, approximately 19% of them singletons; the top ten hold over 15%. J gave up 5 bases and V 1 base, and 3 bases lay outside the gene matches. This CDR3 comprises 16 residues. The V gene's germline CDR1 is SNHLY and CDR2 FYNNEI. A note on this clonotype: Its specificity is not known.

The V gene is TRBV2, the J gene TRBJ2-2; the match to TRBD1 covers 11 bases. Source material: blood. This receptor was taken from a woman in her forties or fifties with Graves' hyperthyroidism that later progressed to Graves' ophthalmopathy. CDR3 protein: CASSEVGTGGTGELFF. DNA of the CDR3: TGTGCCAGCAGTGAAGTTGGGACAGGGGGTACCGGGGAGCTGTTTTTT. Full variable domain (remainder filled in from reference TRBV2 and TRBJ2-2): EPEVTQTPSHQVTQMGQEVILRCVPISNHLYFYWYRQILGQKVEFLVSFYNNEISEKSEIFDDQFSVERPDGSNFTLKIRSTKLEDSAMYFCASSEVGTGGTGELFFGEGSRLTVL.